These 6 T cell receptor beta chains were sequenced from one sample in a study of early stage breast cancer tumors. The repertoire was sequenced with immunoSEQ multiplex PCR; TCRdb's copy has only in-frame clones and lacks some. The sample includes fewer than 90,000 clones, under 85% of them seen just once. Sample: blood. Source of these receptors: a person aged 60 to 70 with breast cancer.

The rearrangement uses TRBV28 and TRBJ2-5; maybe TRBD1 (6 bases). Germline V lookup: CDR1 MDHEN, CDR2 SYDVKM. The CDR3 is made up of 14 amino acids. Deletions cut 3 bases from V and 5 bases from J, with 13 bases between. This CDR3 is CASSFARGQETQYF. The DNA of the CDR3 is TGTGCCAGCAGTTTCGCACGAGGACAGGAGACCCAGTACTTC.

The gene calls are TRBV5-1 and TRBJ2-5, with a tentative D call TRBD1 (6 bases). The CDR3 extends over 15 amino acids. Germline CDR1 and CDR2: SGHRS and YFSETQ. V gave up 5 bases and J gave up 5 bases, with 19 bases separating them. The CDR3 region is CASRPERGTWETQYF. In DNA, the CDR3 is TGCGCCAGCAGGCCGGAAAGGGGGACATGGGAGACCCAGTACTTC.

The chain combines TRBV6-1 with TRBJ2-3, with 8 bases aligning to TRBD1. CDR3 length: 14 residues. Trimming at V came to 7 bases and at J to 2 bases, leaving 5 bases not matched to a gene. The germline V gene encodes CDR1 MNHNS and CDR2 SASEGT. The CDR3 protein is CASNQGAPTDTQYF. CDR3 DNA: TGTGCCAGCAATCAGGGGGCACCCACAGATACGCAGTATTTT.

This rearrangement joins TRBV28 to TRBJ2-3; 8 bases map to TRBD1. Trimming removed 6 bases from V and 5 bases from J; junction bases left unmatched: 7. Germline lookup yields CDR1 MDHEN and CDR2 SYDVKM. There are 14 residues in the CDR3. CDR3 coding DNA: TGTGCCAGCAGCCCTCGGGACAGGAGAGATACGCAGTATTTT. This gives the protein CASSPRDRRDTQYF. The whole variable domain, remainder taken from reference TRBV28 and TRBJ2-3, is DVKVTQSSRYLVKRTGEKVFLECVQDMDHENMFWYRQDPGLGLRLIYFSYDVKMKEKGDIPEGYSVSREKKERFSLILESASTNQTSMYLCASSPRDRRDTQYFGPGTRLTVL.

V is TRBV5-6 and J is TRBJ1-4; 8 bases align to TRBD1. CDR1 SGHDT and CDR2 YYEEEE come from the germline V gene. The junction had 4 bases not matched to a gene; V was cut back by 3 bases and J by 3 bases. CDR3 length: 15 amino acids. The CDR3 sequence is CASSSDRGANEKLFF. The CDR3 coding sequence is TGTGCCAGCAGCTCTGACAGGGGAGCTAATGAAAAACTGTTTTTT.

The chain links TRBV5-1 to TRBJ2-1; 11 bases line up with TRBD1. The CDR3 contains 15 residues. The germline gives CDR1 SGHRS, CDR2 YFSETQ. After removal of 4 bases from V and 7 bases from J, the junction contained 7 bases not matched to a gene. CDR3 sequence (DNA): TGCGCCAGCAGCATGTCCGGGACAGGGGGGAATGAGCAGTTCTTC. Protein sequence: CASSMSGTGGNEQFF. Full variable domain (outside the CDR3, taken from reference TRBV5-1 and TRBJ2-1): KAGVTQTPRYLIKTRGQQVTLSCSPISGHRSVSWYQQTPGQGLQFLFEYFSETQRNKGNFPGRFSGRQFSNSRSEMNVSTLELGDSALYLCASSMSGTGGNEQFFGPGTRLTVL.